A single sample gave rise to the 31 T cell receptor beta chains below, sequenced in a study of cytomegalovirus exposure and HLA in healthy donors. It was with 60 Vbeta and 13 Jbeta primers that the PCR ran. The method was immunoSEQ multiplex PCR; TCRdb's version includes in-frame clones alone and lacks a portion of them. Among around 200,000 clones listed, approximately 80% were seen once. Sequences were obtained from PBMCs. These receptors originate from a girl aged 2 to 9 in good health and CMV-seronegative.

The J gene is TRBJ1-2, the V gene TRBV9; weak D call: TRBD1 (6 bases). CDR1 SGDLS and CDR2 YYNGEE come from the germline V gene. There are 13 residues in the CDR3. The V end was cut by 0 bases, the J end by 8 bases, with 11 bases between. CDR3 DNA: TGTGCCAGCAGCGTAGGCAACAGGGTCGGCTACACCTTC. Its translation: CASSVGNRVGYTF.

The rearrangement links TRBV1 to TRBJ1-1; the D call TRBD1 from the table was never checked on the DNA. TRBV1 is noted as a pseudogene. The CDR3 is 12 residues long. This chain's CDR3 is CTKGQPNTEAFF. In nucleotides, the CDR3 is TGCACCAAGGGACAGCCGAACACTGAAGCTTTCTTT.

This clone was counted a few times. The chain carries TRBV5-4 and TRBJ2-7, with no clear D. Germline CDR1 reads SGHNT; CDR2 reads YYREEE (reference sequence). The V and J ends lost 4 bases and 0 bases respectively, with 11 bases between them. The CDR3 covers 14 residues. Written as DNA, the CDR3 is TGTGCCAGCAGCCCAGACACGAGCTCCTACGAGCAGTACTTC. It translates to CASSPDTSSYEQYF.

In nucleotides, the CDR3 is TGTGCCAGCAGATCTACTAGCAACGAGCAGTACTTC. Its translation: CASRSTSNEQYF. The chain links TRBV7-9 to TRBJ2-7; D may be TRBD2 (6 bases). Germline assignment: CDR1 SEHNR and CDR2 FQNEAQ (reference sequence). The V end lost 6 bases, the J end lost 5 bases, and 11 bases lay between the germline ends. The CDR3 has 12 amino acids. Full variable domain (rest looked up from reference TRBV7-9 and TRBJ2-7): DTGVSQNPRHKITKRGQNVTFRCDPISEHNRLYWYRQTLGQGPEFLTYFQNEAQLEKSRLLSDRFSAERPKGSFSTLEIQRTEQGDSAMYLCASRSTSNEQYFGPGTRLTVT.

V gene TRBV18 combines with J gene TRBJ2-7; D perhaps matches TRBD2 (5 bases). The V end lost 3 bases, the J end lost 5 bases, and 17 bases lay between the germline ends. Germline assignment: CDR1 KGHSH and CDR2 LQKENI. The CDR3 runs to 15 residues. The chain's CDR3 is CASSPEASSAHEQYF. CDR3 nucleotide sequence: TGTGCCAGCTCACCGGAGGCTAGCTCAGCCCACGAGCAGTACTTC.

V usage is TRBV5-1 and J usage is TRBJ1-2, with TRBD1 identical over 9 bases. CDR3 length: 13 residues. Trimming took 4 bases from V and 4 from J; bases not matched to a gene: 2. Germline values: CDR1 SGHRS, CDR2 YFSETQ. CDR3 sequence reads: CASSQGQGYGYTF. The CDR3 DNA reads TGCGCCAGCAGCCAGGGACAGGGCTATGGCTACACCTTC.

The V gene is TRBV5-4, the J gene TRBJ1-1; D is unclear. CDR3 size: 13 residues. Germline assignment: CDR1 SGHNT and CDR2 YYREEE (reference sequence). Trimming pared 0 bases from V and 5 bases from J, leaving 8 bases between. The CDR3 reads CASSLAVLTEAFF. CDR3 DNA sequence: TGTGCCAGCAGCTTGGCGGTTCTGACTGAAGCTTTCTTT. Variable domain in full (rest from reference TRBV5-4 and TRBJ1-1): ETGVTQSPTHLIKTRGQQVTLRCSSQSGHNTVSWYQQALGQGPQFIFQYYREEENGRGNFPPRFSGLQFPNYSSELNVNALELDDSALYLCASSLAVLTEAFFGQGTRLTVV.

J is TRBJ2-3 and V is TRBV25-1, with 8 bases aligning to TRBD1. V lost 4 bases to trimming and J lost 2 bases; unmatched junction nucleotides: 5. This CDR3 is built from 15 residues. Germline V gene data show CDR1 as MGHDK and CDR2 as SYGVNS. CDR3 coding DNA: TGTGCCAGCAGTGGGACAGGGCATCTCACAGATACGCAGTATTTT. Its protein product is CASSGTGHLTDTQYF.

V and J are TRBV7-9 and TRBJ2-3; 8 bases align to TRBD2. This CDR3 region has 14 residues. V lost 2 bases, J lost 4 bases, and 2 bases stayed unmatched. Germline V gene sequence: CDR1 SEHNR, CDR2 FQNEAQ (reference sequence). The CDR3: CASSLPGGPDTQYF. The DNA of the CDR3 is TGTGCCAGCAGCTTACCGGGAGGGCCAGATACGCAGTATTTT.

The chain joins TRBV7-9 to TRBJ2-1, with unresolved D. The V gene's germline CDR1 is SEHNR and CDR2 FQNEAQ (reference sequence). Trimming pared 4 bases from V and 5 bases from J, leaving 18 bases between. This CDR3 contains 16 residues. For the CDR3, the DNA is TGTGCCAGCAGCTCACGACGGGTATCTCCTAACAATGAGCAGTTCTTC. As protein: CASSSRRVSPNNEQFF.

This clone turned up a few times. The V gene is TRBV5-1, the J gene TRBJ2-3, with 9 bases matching TRBD2. CDR3 length: 16 residues. V trimming: 0 bases; J trimming: 0 bases; junction bases outside the gene matches: 2. Germline CDR1 and CDR2: SGHRS and YFSETQ. CDR3 sequence: CASSLDSGGSTDTQYF. CDR3 DNA: TGCGCCAGCAGCTTGGATAGCGGGGGTAGCACAGATACGCAGTATTTT.

The CDR3 DNA sequence: TGCGCCAGCAGACAGGGACAGGGGGCTCCTAATGAAAAACTGTTTTTT. Translation: CASRQGQGAPNEKLFF. The chain carries TRBV5-1 and TRBJ1-4; 12 bases are shared with TRBD1. CDR3 length equals 16 residues. With 5 bases clipped from V and 3 bases from J, the junction kept 5 bases outside the gene matches. Per germline, CDR1 SGHRS and CDR2 YFSETQ.

This clone came up a few times. V and J are TRBV6-6 and TRBJ1-1, with TRBD1 as a possible D gene (6 bases). CDR1 and CDR2 (germline): MNHNY, SVGAGI (reference sequence). The CDR3 runs to 15 residues. The germline V and J ends were trimmed by 5 bases and 7 bases, with 20 bases remaining between them. The CDR3 DNA is TGTGCCAGCAGTACGGGGGGGGGCAGGGATCTTGAAGCTTTCTTT. Translation gives CASSTGGGRDLEAFF.

The V gene is TRBV5-1, the J gene TRBJ2-5; maybe TRBD2 (5 bases). Trimming left V 2 bases short and J 2 bases short, with 10 bases between. Germline V gene sequence: CDR1 SGHRS, CDR2 YFSETQ. This CDR3 spans 14 amino acids. CDR3 nucleotide sequence: TGCGCCAGCAGCTTCAGGACTGAACAAGAGACCCAGTACTTC. This sequence encodes CASSFRTEQETQYF.

This clone came up once. The J gene is TRBJ1-6, the V gene TRBV7-9; TRBD1 is a possible D gene (6 bases). The CDR3 has 15 amino acids. Between the trimmed V and J ends, which lost 5 bases and 5 bases, there was a span of 13 bases. Germline V CDR1 and CDR2: SEHNR, FQNEAQ (reference sequence). This chain's CDR3 is CASSISDRNNSPLHF. CDR3 coding DNA: TGTGCCAGCAGCATCTCAGACAGGAATAATTCACCCCTCCACTTT.

The chain recombines TRBV29-1 with TRBJ2-2; TRBD2 aligns across 8 bases. Germline CDR1 reads SQVTM; CDR2 reads ANQGSEA. Trimming removed 7 bases from V and 5 bases from J; junction bases left unmatched: 6. CDR3 length: 13 residues. The CDR3 DNA sequence: TGCAGCGCCAGCGGGAGTTGGACCGGGGAGCTGTTTTTT. It is translated as CSASGSWTGELFF.

This clone has just a few counts. The rearrangement uses TRBV11-2 and TRBJ2-1, with unresolved D. V lost 0 bases, J lost 6 bases, and 6 bases lay in between. The CDR3 runs to 13 residues. In germline, CDR1 is SGHAT, CDR2 FQNNGV. CDR3: CASSLDLSNEQFF. CDR3 DNA sequence: TGTGCCAGCAGCTTAGATCTATCCAATGAGCAGTTCTTC.

J is TRBJ1-6 and V is TRBV6-1; no reliable D call. Trimming pared 2 bases from V and 0 bases from J, leaving 11 bases between. The CDR3 contains 17 residues. Germline V lookup: CDR1 MNHNS, CDR2 SASEGT. CDR3 DNA: TGTGCCAGCAGTGAAATGAGGAGGAGCTCCTATAATTCACCCCTCCACTTT. It encodes CASSEMRRSSYNSPLHF.

The rearrangement joins TRBV5-6 to TRBJ1-1; D unclear. The CDR3 is made up of 11 amino acids. The germline V gene has CDR1 SGHDT and CDR2 YYEEEE. Trimming removed 2 bases at V and 7 bases at J, with 6 bases between. The CDR3 DNA reads TGTGCCAGCAGCTTTTACGGTGAAGCTTTCTTT. It is translated as CASSFYGEAFF.

A word on this clone: The junction differs from germline at one of its ends, possibly a read error. The V call is TRBV7-9, the J call TRBJ2-7, with D hard to call. This CDR3 is built from 16 residues. CDR1 is SEHNR, CDR2 FQNEAQ, per germline (reference sequence). CDR3 nucleotides: TGTTCCAGCAGTCCCAAGTCTGGCGGCCTCCTGAGGGAGCAGTACTTC. It codes for CSSSPKSGGLLREQYF.

The chain carries TRBV19 and TRBJ1-1; D unclear. This CDR3 spans 14 amino acids. The germline CDR1 and CDR2 sequences are LNHDA and SQIVND (reference sequence). V lost 7 bases to trimming and J lost 2 bases, with 14 bases between them. In DNA, the CDR3 is TGTGCCAGTACCTTCTTAGGAGGAAACACTGAAGCTTTCTTT. It codes for CASTFLGGNTEAFF. The full variable domain, rest sourced from reference TRBV19 and TRBJ1-1, is DGGITQSPKYLFRKEGQNVTLSCEQNLNHDAMYWYRQDPGQGLRLIYYSQIVNDFQKGDIAEGYSVSREKKESFPLTVTSAQKNPTAFYLCASTFLGGNTEAFFGQGTRLTVV.

This clone was seen more than once but under ten times. V gene TRBV11-2 combines with J gene TRBJ1-3; tentatively, D is TRBD1 (5 bases). The germline V and J ends were trimmed by 5 bases and 0 bases, with 8 bases remaining between them. Looked up from germline, CDR1 is SGHAT and CDR2 is FQNNGV. The CDR3 sequence is 14 residues long. The CDR3 DNA reads as TGTGCCAGCAGCGAGACAGCCTCTGGAAACACCATATATTTT. Protein sequence: CASSETASGNTIYF.

This chain joins TRBV7-9 and TRBJ2-3; D possibly corresponds to TRBD1 (7 bases). Germline loops: CDR1 SEHNR, CDR2 FQNEAQ (reference sequence). The ends were cut back, 4 bases at V and 4 bases at J, with 12 bases in the middle. This CDR3 spans 14 amino acids. CDR3 loop: CASSSGGSADTQYF. Here the CDR3 DNA reads TGTGCCAGCAGCTCAGGGGGGTCGGCAGATACGCAGTATTTT.

A word on this clone: Within the sample, other DNA sequences also encode this same CDR3. This chain uses TRBV6-5 with TRBJ1-4; possible D gene TRBD1, 6 bases. Trimming took 6 bases from V and 3 from J, leaving 14 bases between them. Germline V gene data show CDR1 as MNHEY and CDR2 as SVGAGI. This CDR3 comprises 15 residues. In DNA, the CDR3 is TGTGCCAGCAGATTAACAGGGTCGGCTAATGAAAAACTGTTTTTT. Its translation is CASRLTGSANEKLFF.

V and J are TRBV5-1 and TRBJ2-3; D is ambiguous. The CDR3 totals 14 residues. Deletions cut 2 bases from V and 1 base from J, with 8 bases between. The germline V gene encodes CDR1 SGHRS and CDR2 YFSETQ. Written as DNA, the CDR3 is TGCGCCAGCAGCTTCAAGACTCGCACAGATACGCAGTATTTT. This sequence encodes CASSFKTRTDTQYF.

This clone has only one observation. The chain combines TRBV5-6 with TRBJ2-1, with D possibly matching TRBD2 (6 bases). This CDR3 is built from 15 residues. Germline V lookup: CDR1 SGHDT, CDR2 YYEEEE. The ends were cut back, 4 bases at V and 1 base at J, with 12 bases in the middle. This CDR3 reads CASSPGLLSYNEQFF. CDR3 nucleotide sequence: TGTGCCAGCAGCCCGGGACTCCTTTCCTACAATGAGCAGTTCTTC.

The chain carries TRBV7-2 and TRBJ1-3; TRBD1 agrees at 12 bases. The germline gives CDR1 SGHTA, CDR2 FQGNSA. With V trimmed by 2 bases and J by 1 base, 3 bases remained unmatched. The CDR3 runs 17 residues. The CDR3: CASSLRDRGPSGNTIYF. The CDR3 nucleotides are TGTGCCAGCAGCTTAAGGGACAGGGGGCCATCTGGAAACACCATATATTTT.

This clone came up a few times. V and J are TRBV27 and TRBJ1-2, with 8 bases aligning to TRBD1. The V segment lost 3 bases and the J segment 8 bases; nucleotides outside the gene matches: 11. The germline CDR1 and CDR2 sequences are MNHEY and SMNVEV (reference sequence). There are 15 residues in the CDR3. The CDR3 coding sequence is TGTGCCAGCAGTTTTTTCGACAGGGGCCTCCGGGGCTACACCTTC. Its translation is CASSFFDRGLRGYTF.

J is TRBJ1-5 and V is TRBV6-5, with D possibly being TRBD1 (5 bases). Looked up from germline, CDR1 is MNHEY and CDR2 is SVGAGI. This CDR3 is 15 amino acids long. The V end lost 7 bases, the J end lost 0 bases, and 13 bases lay between the germline ends. CDR3 bases: TGTGCCAGCAAAAGACAGTTTAATAGCAATCAGCCCCAGCATTTT. Its translation: CASKRQFNSNQPQHF.

V gene TRBV10-3 combines with J gene TRBJ1-2; 7 positions match TRBD1. Germline CDR1 is ENHRY and CDR2 is SYGVKD. The ends lost 2 bases at V and 8 bases at J; junction bases unmatched: 8. CDR3 length: 14 amino acids. This CDR3 is CAISEARDSQGYTF. In DNA form, the CDR3 reads TGTGCCATCAGTGAGGCGAGGGACAGCCAGGGCTACACCTTC.

This chain joins TRBV5-1 and TRBJ2-5, with 8 positions matching TRBD1. The end of the DNA is better explained by TRBJ2-7, so the J call may be wrong. The CDR3 extends over 14 amino acids. Germline-derived CDR1 and CDR2 are SGHRS and YFSETQ. DNA for the CDR3: TGCGCCAGCAGCCACCGGACAGGGACTGACGAGCAGTACTTC. Translation: CASSHRTGTDEQYF.